The clone carrying this TCR beta chain was recorded once. Its antigen remains unidentified. The table came from immunoSEQ multiplex PCR; TCRdb's copy has only in-frame clones and leaves some out. Of 2,500,000 or so clones in the sample, under 95% were seen once. The data belong to a study of shared clonotypes between healthy human individuals. For the study at large: Plates per donor: three CD4 naive, three CD4 memory, two CD8 naive, one CD8 memory.

Study outcomes and limitations: The study sampled only blood, and tissue repertoires likely differ.

The CDR3 contains 15 residues. Germline values: CDR1 MNHEY, CDR2 SMNVEV (reference sequence). V lost 5 bases to trimming and J lost 1 base, with 13 bases between them. The chain employs TRBV27 and TRBJ2-3; D may be TRBD2 (5 bases). Specimen: naive CD4+ T cells from PBMCs. Subset denoted: CD45RA+ positively selected. The receptor was isolated from a man between 18 and 29 years old in good health. Some clones in this sample may be carry-over from other donors' samples. The chain's CDR3 is CASSPRGSGTDTQYF. In nucleotides, the CDR3 is TGTGCCAGCAGTCCCCGAGGTAGCGGCACAGATACGCAGTATTTT.